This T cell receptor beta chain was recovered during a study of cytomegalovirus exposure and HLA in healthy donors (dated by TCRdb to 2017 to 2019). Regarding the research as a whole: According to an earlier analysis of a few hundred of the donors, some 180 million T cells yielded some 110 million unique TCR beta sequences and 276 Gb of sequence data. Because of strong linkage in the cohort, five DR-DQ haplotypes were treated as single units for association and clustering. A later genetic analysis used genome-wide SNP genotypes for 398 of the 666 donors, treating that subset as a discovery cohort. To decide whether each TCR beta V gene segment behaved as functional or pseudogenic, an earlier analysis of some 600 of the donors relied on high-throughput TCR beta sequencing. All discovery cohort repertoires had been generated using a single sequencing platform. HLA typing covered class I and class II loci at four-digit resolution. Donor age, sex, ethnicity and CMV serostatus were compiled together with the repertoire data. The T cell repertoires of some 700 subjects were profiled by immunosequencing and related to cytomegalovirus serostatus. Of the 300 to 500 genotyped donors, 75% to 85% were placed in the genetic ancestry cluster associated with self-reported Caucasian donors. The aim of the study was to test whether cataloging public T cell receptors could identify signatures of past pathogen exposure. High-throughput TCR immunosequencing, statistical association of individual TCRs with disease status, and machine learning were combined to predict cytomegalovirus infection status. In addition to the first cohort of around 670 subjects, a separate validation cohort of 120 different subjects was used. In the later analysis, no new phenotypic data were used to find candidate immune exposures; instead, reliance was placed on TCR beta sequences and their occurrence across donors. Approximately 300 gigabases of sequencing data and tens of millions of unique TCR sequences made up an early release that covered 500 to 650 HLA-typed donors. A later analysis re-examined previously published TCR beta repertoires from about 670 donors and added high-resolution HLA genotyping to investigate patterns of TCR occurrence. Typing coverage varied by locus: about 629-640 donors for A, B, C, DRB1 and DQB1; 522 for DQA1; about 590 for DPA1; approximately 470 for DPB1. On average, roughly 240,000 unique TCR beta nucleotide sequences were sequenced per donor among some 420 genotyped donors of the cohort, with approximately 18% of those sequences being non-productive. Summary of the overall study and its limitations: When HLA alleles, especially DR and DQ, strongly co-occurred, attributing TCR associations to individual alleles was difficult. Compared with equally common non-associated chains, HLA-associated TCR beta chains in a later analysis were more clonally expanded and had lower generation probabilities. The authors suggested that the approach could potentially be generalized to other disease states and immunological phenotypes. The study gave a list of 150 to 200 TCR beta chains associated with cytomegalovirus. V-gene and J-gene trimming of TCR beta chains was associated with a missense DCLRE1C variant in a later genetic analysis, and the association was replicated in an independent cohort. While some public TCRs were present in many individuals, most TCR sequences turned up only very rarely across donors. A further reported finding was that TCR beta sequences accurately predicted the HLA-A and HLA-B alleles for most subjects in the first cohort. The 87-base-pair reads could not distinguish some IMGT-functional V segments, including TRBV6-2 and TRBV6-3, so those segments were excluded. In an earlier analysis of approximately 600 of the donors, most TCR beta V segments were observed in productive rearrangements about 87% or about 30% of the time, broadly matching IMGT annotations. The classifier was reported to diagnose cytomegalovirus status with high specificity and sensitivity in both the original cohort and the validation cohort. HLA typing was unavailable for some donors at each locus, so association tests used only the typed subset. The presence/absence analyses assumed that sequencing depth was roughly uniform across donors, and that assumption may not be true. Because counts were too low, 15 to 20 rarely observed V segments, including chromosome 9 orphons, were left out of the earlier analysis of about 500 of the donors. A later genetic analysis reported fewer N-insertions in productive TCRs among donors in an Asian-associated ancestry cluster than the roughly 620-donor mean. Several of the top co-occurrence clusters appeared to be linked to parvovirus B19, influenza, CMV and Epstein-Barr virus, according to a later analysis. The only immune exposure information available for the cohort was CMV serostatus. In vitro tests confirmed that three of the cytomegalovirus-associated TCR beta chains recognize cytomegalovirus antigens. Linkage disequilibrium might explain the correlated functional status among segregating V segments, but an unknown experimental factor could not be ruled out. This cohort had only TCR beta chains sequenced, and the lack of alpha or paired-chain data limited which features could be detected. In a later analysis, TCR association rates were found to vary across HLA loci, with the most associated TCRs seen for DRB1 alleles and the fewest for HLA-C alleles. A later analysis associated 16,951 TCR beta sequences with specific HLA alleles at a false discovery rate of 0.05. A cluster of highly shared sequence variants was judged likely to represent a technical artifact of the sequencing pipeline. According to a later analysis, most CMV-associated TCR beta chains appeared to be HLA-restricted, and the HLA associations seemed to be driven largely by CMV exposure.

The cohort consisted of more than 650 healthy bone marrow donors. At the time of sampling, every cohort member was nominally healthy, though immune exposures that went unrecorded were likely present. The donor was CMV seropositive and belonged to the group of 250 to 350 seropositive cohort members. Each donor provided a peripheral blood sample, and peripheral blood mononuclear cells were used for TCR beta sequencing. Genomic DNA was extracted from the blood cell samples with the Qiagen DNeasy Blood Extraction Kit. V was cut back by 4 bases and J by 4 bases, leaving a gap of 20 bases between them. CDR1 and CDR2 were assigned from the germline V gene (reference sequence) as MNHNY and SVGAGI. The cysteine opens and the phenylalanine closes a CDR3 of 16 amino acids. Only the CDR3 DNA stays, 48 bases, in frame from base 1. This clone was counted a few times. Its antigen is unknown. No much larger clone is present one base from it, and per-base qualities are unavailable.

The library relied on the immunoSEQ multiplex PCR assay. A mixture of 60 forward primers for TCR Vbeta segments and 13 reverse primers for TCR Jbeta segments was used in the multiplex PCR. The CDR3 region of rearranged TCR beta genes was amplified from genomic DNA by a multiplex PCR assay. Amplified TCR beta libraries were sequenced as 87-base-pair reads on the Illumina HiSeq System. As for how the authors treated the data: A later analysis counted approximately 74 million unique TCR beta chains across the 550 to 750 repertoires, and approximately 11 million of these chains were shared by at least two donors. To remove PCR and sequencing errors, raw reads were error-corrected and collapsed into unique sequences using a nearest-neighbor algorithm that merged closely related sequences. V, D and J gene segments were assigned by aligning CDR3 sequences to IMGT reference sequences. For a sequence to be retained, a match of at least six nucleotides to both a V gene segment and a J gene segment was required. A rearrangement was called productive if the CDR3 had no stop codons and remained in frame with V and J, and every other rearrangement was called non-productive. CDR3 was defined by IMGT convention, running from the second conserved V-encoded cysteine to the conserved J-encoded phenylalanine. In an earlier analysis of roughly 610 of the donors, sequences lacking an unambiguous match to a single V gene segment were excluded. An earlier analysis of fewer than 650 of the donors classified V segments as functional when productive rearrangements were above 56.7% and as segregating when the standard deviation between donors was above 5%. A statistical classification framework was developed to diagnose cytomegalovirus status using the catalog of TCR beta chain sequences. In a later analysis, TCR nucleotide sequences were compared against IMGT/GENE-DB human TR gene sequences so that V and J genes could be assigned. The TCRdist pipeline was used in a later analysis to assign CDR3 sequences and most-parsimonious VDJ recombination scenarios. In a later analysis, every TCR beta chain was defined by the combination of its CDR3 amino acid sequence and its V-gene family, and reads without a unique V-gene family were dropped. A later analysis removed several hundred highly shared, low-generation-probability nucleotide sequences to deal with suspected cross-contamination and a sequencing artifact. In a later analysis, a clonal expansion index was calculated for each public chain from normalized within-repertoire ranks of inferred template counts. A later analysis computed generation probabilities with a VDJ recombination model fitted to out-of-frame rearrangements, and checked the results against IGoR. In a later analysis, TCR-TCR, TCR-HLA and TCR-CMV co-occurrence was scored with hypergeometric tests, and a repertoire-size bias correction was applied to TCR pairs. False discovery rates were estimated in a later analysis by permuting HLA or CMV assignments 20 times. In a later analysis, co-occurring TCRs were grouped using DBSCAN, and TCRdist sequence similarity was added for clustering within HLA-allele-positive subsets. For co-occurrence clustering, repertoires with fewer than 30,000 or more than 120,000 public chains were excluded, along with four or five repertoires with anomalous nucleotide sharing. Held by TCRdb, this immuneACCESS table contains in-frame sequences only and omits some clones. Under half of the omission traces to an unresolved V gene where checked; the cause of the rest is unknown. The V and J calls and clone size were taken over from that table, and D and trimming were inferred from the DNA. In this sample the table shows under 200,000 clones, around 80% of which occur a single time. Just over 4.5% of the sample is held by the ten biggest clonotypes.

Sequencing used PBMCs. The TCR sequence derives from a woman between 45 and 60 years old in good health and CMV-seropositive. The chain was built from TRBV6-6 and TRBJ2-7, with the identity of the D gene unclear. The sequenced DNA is TGTGCCAGCAGTTCCGGGTGGCGGTCCCTCTTTTACGAGCAGTACTTC. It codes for CASSSGWRSLFYEQYF.